The 16 T cell receptor beta chains given below trace back to one sample, sequenced in a study of blood T cell repertoires in COVID-19. The protocol was immunoSEQ multiplex PCR, while the TCRdb copy is restricted to in-frame clones and leaves out a portion. The sample lists some 150,000 clones, approximately 84% seen once, with approximately 2.6% in the top ten. The sequenced material came from peripheral blood. The receptors come from a human donor with acute or convalescent COVID-19. The donor label of this sample is uncertain.

The gene calls are TRBV5-4 and TRBJ2-7; D is undetermined. V lost 0 bases and J lost 4, with 8 bases in between. This CDR3 contains 13 residues. Germline CDR1 is SGHNT and CDR2 is YYREEE (reference sequence). DNA for the CDR3: TGTGCCAGCAGCTTGGACAGAGAATACGAGCAGTACTTC. Protein product: CASSLDREYEQYF.

The chain links TRBV28 to TRBJ1-1; 7 bases fit TRBD1. Trimming cost V 2 bases and J 1 base; bases outside gene matches: 1. Germline V CDR1 and CDR2: MDHEN, SYDVKM. This CDR3 comprises 14 residues. The DNA for the CDR3 is TGTGCCAGCAGTTTACAGGGGGGGAACACTGAAGCTTTCTTT. Its protein product is CASSLQGGNTEAFF.

This chain connects TRBV6-1 to TRBJ1-2; possible D gene TRBD1, 5 bases. There are 14 residues in the CDR3. V lost 2 bases, J lost 6 bases, and 13 bases lay in between. Germline V CDR1 and CDR2: MNHNS, SASEGT. The CDR3 DNA follows: TGTGCCAGCAGTGAACATCAAGGGGCGGATGGCTACACCTTC. This gives the protein CASSEHQGADGYTF.

This clone was counted a few times. The CDR3 DNA reads as TGTGCCAGCAGCTTGGTGGACAGGCCCCCCCAGTACTTC. It codes for CASSLVDRPPQYF. The chain links TRBV5-5 to TRBJ2-5; 7 bases agree with TRBD1. With 0 bases clipped from V and 9 bases from J, the junction kept 5 bases outside the gene matches. The CDR3 contains 13 residues. In germline, CDR1 is SGHKS, CDR2 YYEKEE (reference sequence). The whole variable domain, remainder taken from reference TRBV5-5 and TRBJ2-5, is DAGVTQSPTHLIKTRGQQVTLRCSPISGHKSVSWYQQVLGQGPQFIFQYYEKEERGRGNFPDRFSARQFPNYSSELNVNALLLGDSALYLCASSLVDRPPQYFGPGTRLLVL.

V is TRBV5-4 and J is TRBJ2-7; possibly TRBD2 for D (5 bases). The V end was cut by 4 bases, the J end by 3 bases, with 14 bases between. The CDR3 has 14 residues. The germline CDR1 and CDR2 sequences are SGHNT and YYREEE (reference sequence). For the CDR3, the DNA is TGTGCCAGCAGCGAAAACAATGAGGGCTACGAGCAGTACTTC. Translating it yields CASSENNEGYEQYF.

The chain links TRBV20-1 to TRBJ2-7; D is possibly TRBD1 (5 bases). Germline V lookup: CDR1 DFQATT, CDR2 SNEGSKA (reference sequence). The germline V and J ends were trimmed by 3 bases and 2 bases, with 14 bases remaining between them. The CDR3 sequence is 14 residues long. The CDR3: CSASVPGRPYEQYF. CDR3 nucleotide sequence: TGCAGTGCTAGTGTCCCAGGGCGCCCCTACGAGCAGTACTTC.

The genes are TRBV28 and TRBJ2-1; D is ambiguous. V lost 7 bases and J 0 bases, leaving 16 bases between the germline ends. Germline V lookup: CDR1 MDHEN, CDR2 SYDVKM. The CDR3 has 16 amino acids. The CDR3 nucleotides read TGTGCCAGCATATCCCACAAAGCGAGCTCCTACAATGAGCAGTTCTTC. As protein: CASISHKASSYNEQFF.

The rearrangement uses TRBV7-2 and TRBJ2-3, with a tentative D call TRBD2 (5 bases). With 5 bases removed from V and 2 bases from J, the gap between germline ends came to 11 bases. Germline V CDR1 and CDR2: SGHTA, FQGNSA. This CDR3 is 14 amino acids long. The CDR3 nucleotides read TGTGCCAGCAGCCCGGACTCCGTCACAGATACGCAGTATTTT. Translating it yields CASSPDSVTDTQYF.

The chain employs TRBV11-1 and TRBJ1-1; possibly TRBD1 for D (6 bases). This CDR3 contains 14 residues. CDR1 is SGHAT, CDR2 FQDESV, per germline (reference sequence). Between the trimmed V and J ends, which lost 1 base and 6 bases, there was a span of 12 bases. The CDR3 sequence is CASSLERQVPEAFF. CDR3 DNA sequence: TGTGCCAGCAGCTTAGAAAGACAGGTCCCTGAAGCTTTCTTT.

This chain joins TRBV28 and TRBJ1-4; TRBD1 matches 9 bases. This CDR3 spans 14 amino acids. V shed 4 bases, J shed 6 bases, and the junction held 3 bases outside the gene matches. CDR1 MDHEN and CDR2 SYDVKM come from the germline V gene. The CDR3: CASSSQGADEKLFF. Here the CDR3 DNA reads TGTGCCAGCAGTTCACAGGGGGCGGATGAAAAACTGTTTTTT. Supplemented by reference TRBV28 and TRBJ1-4, the full variable domain reads DVKVTQSSRYLVKRTGEKVFLECVQDMDHENMFWYRQDPGLGLRLIYFSYDVKMKEKGDIPEGYSVSREKKERFSLILESASTNQTSMYLCASSSQGADEKLFFGSGTQLSVL.

This rearrangement joins TRBV2 to TRBJ1-3; D unresolved. Germline assignment: CDR1 SNHLY and CDR2 FYNNEI. The CDR3 loop spans 15 amino acids. Between the trimmed V and J ends, which lost 5 bases and 0 bases, there was a span of 11 bases. CDR3 sequence reads: CASSPSPDSGNTIYF. The CDR3 nucleotides are TGTGCCAGCAGTCCCTCGCCAGACTCTGGAAACACCATATATTTT.

The chain is built from TRBV5-1 and TRBJ2-1; D is unclear. Trimming pared 0 bases from V and 5 bases from J, leaving 12 bases between. The CDR3 loop spans 15 amino acids. Looked up from germline, CDR1 is SGHRS and CDR2 is YFSETQ. This chain's CDR3 is CASSLGSSGHNEQFF. The CDR3 DNA follows: TGCGCCAGCAGCTTGGGTAGCTCGGGTCACAATGAGCAGTTCTTC.

The chain couples TRBV27 to TRBJ2-7; 7 nucleotides match TRBD2. CDR1 is MNHEY and CDR2 is SMNVEV in the germline V gene (reference sequence). The J segment lost 10 bases and the V segment lost 5 bases, leaving 8 bases of the junction unmatched. The CDR3 is 12 residues long. The CDR3 DNA follows: TGTGCCAGCAGTCCCAGCGGGGCCAAACAGTACTTC. This sequence encodes CASSPSGAKQYF.

This sequence joins TRBV2 and TRBJ2-7, with D uncertain. Between the trimmed V and J ends, which lost 2 bases and 3 bases, there was a span of 5 bases. The CDR3 totals 12 residues. The V gene's germline CDR1 is SNHLY and CDR2 FYNNEI. The CDR3 region is CASSELVYEQYF. The DNA for the CDR3 is TGTGCCAGCAGTGAACTAGTCTACGAGCAGTACTTC.

The chain uses TRBV5-4 and TRBJ1-4; a possible D gene is TRBD1 (5 bases). Germline CDR1 and CDR2: SGHNT and YYREEE (reference sequence). Trimming shortened V by 0 bases and J by 8 bases, and 11 bases separated the two germline ends. This CDR3 is built from 14 residues. The CDR3 is CASSLEGAREKLFF. The CDR3 DNA reads TGTGCCAGCAGCTTGGAAGGGGCGCGGGAAAAACTGTTTTTT.

The chain combines TRBV19 with TRBJ2-7; TRBD2 matches at 12 bases. Germline V CDR1 and CDR2: LNHDA, SQIVND (reference sequence). The J segment lost 5 bases and the V segment lost 5 bases, leaving 4 bases of the junction unmatched. The CDR3 is made up of 14 amino acids. The CDR3 DNA reads as TGTGCCAGTAGTCCCCGACTAGCGGGAGACGAGCAGTACTTC. Translated, it gives CASSPRLAGDEQYF.